What follows are 23 T cell receptor beta chains derived from one specimen sequenced in a study of blood T cell repertoires in COVID-19. The data were produced by immunoSEQ multiplex PCR, yet TCRdb's version contains in-frame clones alone and is incomplete. The sample holds about 84,000 clones; about 83% are singletons and the top ten take roughly 30%. The sequenced material came from peripheral blood. The receptors were gathered from an elderly woman with acute or convalescent COVID-19.

This chain connects TRBV10-1 to TRBJ2-7, with 11 bases fitting TRBD2. Germline-derived CDR1 and CDR2 are WNHNN and SYGVQD (reference sequence). The CDR3 covers 13 residues. V was clipped by 8 bases and J by 6 bases; unmatched bases: 6. The CDR3 DNA is TGCGCCAGCTCCCGGACTAGCGGGCGCGAGCAGTACTTC. Its translation: CASSRTSGREQYF.

V gene TRBV9 combines with J gene TRBJ1-6; D unresolved. The ends were cut back, 3 bases at V and 9 bases at J, with 10 bases in the middle. Germline CDR1 SGDLS, CDR2 YYNGEE. The CDR3 has 13 residues. CDR3 DNA: TGTGCCAGCAGCGGGTTCGGGGTTTCACCCCTCCACTTT. Translation: CASSGFGVSPLHF.

In DNA form, the CDR3 reads TGTGCCAGCAGTTTTTTAAACTACGAGCAGTACTTC. This gives the protein CASSFLNYEQYF. V gene TRBV28 combines with J gene TRBJ2-7; D is undetermined. The V end lost 3 bases, the J end lost 3 bases, and 6 bases lay between the germline ends. The germline gives CDR1 MDHEN, CDR2 SYDVKM. There are 12 residues in the CDR3.

Regarding this clone: Different DNA sequences within this sample yield the same CDR3. The chain recombines TRBV9 with TRBJ2-5; TRBD2 matches at 10 bases. Germline CDR1 is SGDLS and CDR2 is YYNGEE. The ends lost 0 bases at V and 4 bases at J; junction bases unmatched: 0. This CDR3 region has 14 residues. The CDR3 DNA sequence: TGTGCCAGCAGCGTAGGACTAGCGGGAGAGACCCAGTACTTC. It yields the protein CASSVGLAGETQYF.

This chain joins TRBV5-5 and TRBJ2-1; 7 bases are shared with TRBD2. The V segment lost 5 bases and the J segment 3 bases; nucleotides outside the gene matches: 5. The CDR3 totals 14 residues. The germline V gene encodes CDR1 SGHKS and CDR2 YYEKEE (reference sequence). CDR3 DNA sequence: TGTGCCAGCAGAGGACTAGAGATCTACAATGAGCAGTTCTTC. It codes for CASRGLEIYNEQFF. Based on the CDR3 plus reference TRBV5-5 and TRBJ2-1, the full variable domain is DAGVTQSPTHLIKTRGQQVTLRCSPISGHKSVSWYQQVLGQGPQFIFQYYEKEERGRGNFPDRFSARQFPNYSSELNVNALLLGDSALYLCASRGLEIYNEQFFGPGTRLTVL.

Written as DNA, the CDR3 is TGTGCCAGCAGCTTGGACCCTAGCGGGACAGATACGCAGTATTTT. Residues: CASSLDPSGTDTQYF. The genes are TRBV5-4 and TRBJ2-3; 8 positions match TRBD2. The CDR3 runs 15 residues. Germline V CDR1 and CDR2: SGHNT, YYREEE (reference sequence). V was clipped by 0 bases and J by 3 bases; unmatched bases: 3.

This clone has more than one count but fewer than ten. This chain joins TRBV27 and TRBJ1-1, with 7 positions matching TRBD1. The V gene's germline CDR1 is MNHEY and CDR2 SMNVEV (reference sequence). The trim removed 5 bases at V and 4 bases at J, leaving 7 bases unmatched. This CDR3 has 14 residues. The CDR3, as DNA: TGTGCCAGCAGTCTCCACAGGGGCGGCACTGAAGCTTTCTTT. Protein sequence: CASSLHRGGTEAFF.

This clone was seen only once. The chain links TRBV4-1 to TRBJ2-2; 11 bases are shared with TRBD1. CDR1 is MGHRA and CDR2 is YSYEKL in the germline V gene. V trimming: 0 bases; J trimming: 5 bases; junction bases outside the gene matches: 14. The CDR3 runs to 20 residues. CDR3 coding DNA: TGCGCCAGCAGCCAAGATAAAGGACAGGGGGCGACTTGGCAGACCGGGGAGCTGTTTTTT. It specifies CASSQDKGQGATWQTGELFF.

The chain combines TRBV15 with TRBJ2-1, with TRBD2 matching over 8 bases. V gave up 0 bases and J gave up 4 bases; unmatched junction bases: 2. The CDR3 loop spans 15 amino acids. The germline V gene encodes CDR1 LNHNV and CDR2 YYDKDF (reference sequence). The CDR3 loop reads CATSREVAGYNEQFF. CDR3 nucleotides: TGTGCCACCAGCAGAGAAGTAGCGGGGTACAATGAGCAGTTCTTC.

This clone appeared a few times. V and J are TRBV12-5 and TRBJ2-1; weak D call: TRBD1 (5 bases). Trimming removed 6 bases from V and 0 bases from J, with 12 bases in between. From germline, CDR1 is LGHNT and CDR2 FRNRAP. The CDR3 is 15 amino acids. CDR3 nucleotide sequence: TGTGCTAGTGGGGCCTATAGGGGCTCCTACAATGAGCAGTTCTTC. It encodes CASGAYRGSYNEQFF.

The chain uses TRBV10-3 and TRBJ1-3; D might be TRBD1 (5 bases). This CDR3 comprises 16 residues. V lost 3 bases, J lost 0 bases, and 12 bases lay in between. Germline V gene sequence: CDR1 ENHRY, CDR2 SYGVKD. Here the CDR3 reads CAISDGQGLSGNTIYF. In DNA, the CDR3 is TGTGCCATCAGTGACGGGCAGGGACTCTCTGGAAACACCATATATTTT.

The chain combines TRBV2 with TRBJ2-3, with TRBD2 identical over 9 bases. Germline loops: CDR1 SNHLY, CDR2 FYNNEI. J was trimmed by 8 bases and V by 1 base; bases with no gene match: 4. This CDR3 comprises 14 residues. DNA of the CDR3: TGTGCCAGCAGTGAAGTAGCGGGAGATGGTACGCAGTATTTT. Amino acids: CASSEVAGDGTQYF.

V gene TRBV3-1 (or the pseudogene TRBV3-2) combines with J gene TRBJ1-4; D is undetermined. Per germline, CDR1 LGHDT and CDR2 YNNKEL (reference sequence). The V gene lost 3 bases and the J gene lost 7 bases, with 18 bases spanning the gap. The CDR3 runs to 16 residues. The CDR3 sequence: CASSQELGASAEKLFF. In DNA form, the CDR3 reads TGTGCCAGCAGCCAGGAGCTTGGAGCATCGGCTGAAAAACTGTTTTTT.

This rearrangement joins TRBV18 to TRBJ1-2, with D maybe TRBD1 (5 bases). Trimming pared 5 bases from V and 0 bases from J, leaving 16 bases between. Germline V gives CDR1 KGHSH, CDR2 LQKENI. This CDR3 is built from 16 residues. Here the CDR3 reads CASSRARPGANYGYTF. The CDR3 DNA reads TGTGCCAGCTCAAGGGCTCGGCCGGGGGCTAACTATGGCTACACCTTC.

The gene calls are TRBV18 and TRBJ1-6, with TRBD1 as a possible D gene (5 bases). The CDR3 contains 15 residues. V lost 3 bases and J 5 bases, leaving 11 bases between the germline ends. Germline loops: CDR1 KGHSH, CDR2 LQKENI. CDR3 loop: CASSPQDTNNSPLHF. In DNA form, the CDR3 reads TGTGCCAGCTCACCTCAGGACACGAATAATTCACCCCTCCACTTT.

The V call is TRBV6-6, the J call TRBJ2-2; D remains unclear. Germline assignment: CDR1 MNHNY and CDR2 SVGAGI (reference sequence). V lost 4 bases, J lost 5 bases, and 8 bases lay in between. CDR3 size: 13 residues. The CDR3 nucleotides are TGTGCCAGCAGTTTGCATAGTACCGGGGAGCTGTTTTTT. Protein product: CASSLHSTGELFF.

V is TRBV7-9 and J is TRBJ1-2; 7 bases align to TRBD1. CDR3 size: 16 residues. The germline V gene encodes CDR1 SEHNR and CDR2 FQNEAQ (reference sequence). V trimming: 5 bases; J trimming: 6 bases; junction bases outside the gene matches: 15. The DNA for the CDR3 is TGTGCCAGCAGCCCCGCCCTAGGGGGCGAGTCGGATGGCTACACCTTC. Its translation is CASSPALGGESDGYTF.

The chain combines TRBV7-9 with TRBJ2-1, with 9 bases that match TRBD2. J gave up 5 bases and V 5 bases, and 7 bases lay outside the gene matches. This CDR3 region has 15 residues. The germline CDR1 and CDR2 sequences are SEHNR and FQNEAQ (reference sequence). This CDR3 reads CASSLSGRRDNEQFF. The CDR3 DNA follows: TGTGCCAGCAGCCTTAGCGGGAGACGAGACAATGAGCAGTTCTTC.

V is TRBV7-2 and J is TRBJ1-1; 8 nucleotides agree with TRBD1. Per the germline V gene, CDR1 is SGHTA and CDR2 is FQGNSA. This CDR3 spans 13 amino acids. Trimming took 2 bases from V and 5 from J; bases not matched to a gene: 1. The CDR3 nucleotides are TGTGCCAGCAGCTTACAGGGGGCTACTGAAGCTTTCTTT. This translates into CASSLQGATEAFF.

V gene TRBV18 combines with J gene TRBJ2-3, with TRBD1 identical over 9 bases. This CDR3 spans 15 amino acids. Germline values: CDR1 KGHSH, CDR2 LQKENI. V gave up 6 bases and J gave up 0 bases; unmatched junction bases: 4. The CDR3: CASSPTGGSTDTQYF. In DNA, the CDR3 is TGTGCCAGCTCGCCGACAGGGGGTAGCACAGATACGCAGTATTTT.

The chain carries TRBV4-2 and TRBJ2-7, with 9 positions matching TRBD2. V lost 0 bases to trimming and J lost 1 base; unmatched junction nucleotides: 4. Germline V lookup: CDR1 LGHNA, CDR2 YNFKEQ. This CDR3 is 16 amino acids long. The CDR3 sequence: CASSQDASGTSYEQYF. In nucleotides, the CDR3 is TGTGCCAGCAGCCAAGATGCTAGCGGGACTTCCTACGAGCAGTACTTC.

The chain is built from TRBV18 and TRBJ2-5; 7 bases map to TRBD2. From germline, CDR1 is KGHSH and CDR2 LQKENI. The CDR3 runs 15 residues. Germline trimming cut 2 bases from V and 2 bases from J; bases unmatched to any gene: 5. CDR3 nucleotides: TGTGCCAGCTCACCATTGCCTAGCGGACAAGAGACCCAGTACTTC. Its translation is CASSPLPSGQETQYF.

The rearrangement links TRBV9 to TRBJ2-7; 12 bases align to TRBD1. With V trimmed by 3 bases and J by 7 bases, 5 bases remained unmatched. The CDR3 is made up of 14 amino acids. Per germline, CDR1 SGDLS and CDR2 YYNGEE. The CDR3 is CASSAGQGAREQYF. CDR3 nucleotide sequence: TGTGCCAGCAGCGCGGGACAGGGGGCACGGGAGCAGTACTTC.